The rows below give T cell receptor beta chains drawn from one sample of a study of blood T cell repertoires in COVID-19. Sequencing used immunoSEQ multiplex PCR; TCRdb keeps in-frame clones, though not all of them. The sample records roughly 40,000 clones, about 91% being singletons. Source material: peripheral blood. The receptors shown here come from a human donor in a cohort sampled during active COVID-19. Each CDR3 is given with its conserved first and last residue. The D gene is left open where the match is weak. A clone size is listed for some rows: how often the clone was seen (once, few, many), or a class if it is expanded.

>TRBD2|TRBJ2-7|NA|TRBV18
CASSPGLADYEQYF
TGTGCCAGCTCACCAGGACTAGCGGACTACGAGCAGTACTTC
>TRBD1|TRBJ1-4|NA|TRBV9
CASSADRGNEKLFF
TGTGCCAGCAGCGCGGACAGGGGCAATGAAAAACTGTTTTTT
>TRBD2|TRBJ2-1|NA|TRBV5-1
CASSPGLAVSYNEQFF
TGCGCCAGCAGTCCGGGACTAGCGGTCTCCTACAATGAGCAGTTCTTC
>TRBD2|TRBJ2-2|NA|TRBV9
CASSVGTSGSTGELFF
TGTGCCAGCAGCGTAGGGACTAGCGGGAGTACGGGGGAGCTGTTTTTT
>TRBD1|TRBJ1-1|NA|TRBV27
CASRSPGQGANTEAFF
TGTGCCAGCAGATCTCCGGGACAGGGGGCGAACACTGAAGCTTTCTTT
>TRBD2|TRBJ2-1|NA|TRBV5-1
CASSLVGGLAGAEQFF
TGCGCCAGCAGCTTGGTGGGGGGACTAGCGGGAGCTGAGCAGTTCTTC
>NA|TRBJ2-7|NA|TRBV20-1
CSASETAVPEQYF
TGCAGTGCTAGTGAAACCGCGGTCCCCGAGCAGTACTTC
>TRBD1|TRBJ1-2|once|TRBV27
CASSITGGHYGYTF
TGTGCCAGCAGTATCACAGGGGGGCACTATGGCTACACCTTC
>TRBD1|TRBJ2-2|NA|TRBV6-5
CASSARDRGPGELFF
TGTGCCAGCAGCGCCCGGGACAGGGGGCCCGGGGAGCTGTTTTTT
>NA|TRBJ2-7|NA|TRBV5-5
CASSFDRPYEQYF
TGTGCCAGCAGCTTTGACAGACCCTACGAGCAGTACTTC
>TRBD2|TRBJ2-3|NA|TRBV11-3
CASSLGTSADTQYF
TGTGCCAGCAGCTTGGGAACTAGCGCAGATACGCAGTATTTT
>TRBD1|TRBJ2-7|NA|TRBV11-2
CASSSRDRVSYEQYF
TGTGCCAGCAGCTCCCGGGACAGGGTGTCCTACGAGCAGTACTTC
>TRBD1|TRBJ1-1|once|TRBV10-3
CAISGKGAPSTEAFF
TGTGCCATCAGTGGTAAGGGGGCCCCGTCTACTGAAGCTTTCTTT
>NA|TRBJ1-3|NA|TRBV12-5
CASGLAFSSGNTIYF
TGTGCTAGTGGTTTGGCTTTCTCGTCTGGAAACACCATATATTTT
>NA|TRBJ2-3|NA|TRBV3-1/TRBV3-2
CASSLTNLPDTQYF
TGTGCCAGCAGCCTAACTAATCTACCAGATACGCAGTATTTT
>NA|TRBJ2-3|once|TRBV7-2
CASSSPGLAQDTQYF
TGTGCCAGCAGCTCACCGGGACTGGCCCAGGATACGCAGTATTTT
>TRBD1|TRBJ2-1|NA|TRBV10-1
CASSGQGGEQFF
TGCGCCAGCAGTGGACAGGGCGGTGAGCAGTTCTTC
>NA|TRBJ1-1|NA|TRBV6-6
CASRPPGLTNTEAFF
TGTGCCAGCAGACCACCGGGACTGACGAACACTGAAGCTTTCTTT
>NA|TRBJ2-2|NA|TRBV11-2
CASSLLSAGRSNTGELFF
TGTGCCAGCAGCTTATTGAGTGCGGGCAGATCGAACACCGGGGAGCTGTTTTTT
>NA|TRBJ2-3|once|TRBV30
CARRLQGPTDTQYF
TGTGCCCGGAGGTTACAGGGTCCCACAGATACGCAGTATTTT
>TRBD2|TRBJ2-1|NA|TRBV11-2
CASSSSVASGGAIHEQFF
TGTGCCAGCAGCTCTAGTGTGGCTAGCGGGGGGGCAATTCATGAGCAGTTCTTC
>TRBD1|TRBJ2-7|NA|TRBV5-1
CASSRDRGGYEQYF
TGCGCCAGCAGTCGGGACAGGGGGGGCTACGAGCAGTACTTC
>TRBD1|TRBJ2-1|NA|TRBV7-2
CASSPKQGIPYNEQFF
TGTGCCAGCAGCCCGAAACAGGGGATACCCTACAATGAGCAGTTCTTC
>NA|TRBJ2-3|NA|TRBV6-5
CASSSRDTQYF
TGTGCCAGCAGTTCCCGAGATACGCAGTATTTT
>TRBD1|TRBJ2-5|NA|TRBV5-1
CASSWGQGETQYF
TGCGCCAGCAGCTGGGGACAGGGAGAGACCCAGTACTTC
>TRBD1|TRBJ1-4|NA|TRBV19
CASSIGNRGREKLFF
TGTGCCAGTAGTATAGGAAACAGGGGGCGTGAAAAACTGTTTTTT
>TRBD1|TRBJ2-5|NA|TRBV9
CASSAWGQDQETQYF
TGTGCCAGCAGCGCCTGGGGACAGGACCAAGAGACCCAGTACTTC
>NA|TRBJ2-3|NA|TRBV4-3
CASSQDIQRITDTQYF
TGCGCCAGCAGCCAAGATATTCAGCGGATCACAGATACGCAGTATTTT
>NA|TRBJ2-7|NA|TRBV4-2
CASSQSSQRPPYEQYF
TGTGCCAGCAGCCAAAGTAGTCAGCGACCTCCCTACGAGCAGTACTTC
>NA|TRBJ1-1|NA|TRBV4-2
CASSQDQGRVNTEAFF
TGTGCCAGCAGCCAAGATCAGGGCAGGGTGAACACTGAAGCTTTCTTT
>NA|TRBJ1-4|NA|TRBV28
CASSLGGATNEKLFF
TGTGCCAGCAGTTTGGGGGGAGCAACTAATGAAAAACTGTTTTTT
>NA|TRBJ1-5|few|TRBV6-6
CASSYQSNQPQHF
TGTGCCAGCAGTTACCAGAGCAATCAGCCCCAGCATTTT
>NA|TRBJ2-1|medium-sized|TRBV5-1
CASSEDRSSYNEQFF
TGCGCCAGCAGCGAAGACAGAAGCTCCTACAATGAGCAGTTCTTC
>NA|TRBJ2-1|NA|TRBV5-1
CASRLQVNNEQFF
TGCGCCAGCAGATTACAGGTGAACAATGAGCAGTTCTTC
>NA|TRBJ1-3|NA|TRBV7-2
CASSLAHRPYSGNTIYF
TGTGCCAGCAGCTTAGCGCACAGGCCTTACTCTGGAAACACCATATATTTT
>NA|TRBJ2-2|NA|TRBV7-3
CASSLTRDTGNTGELFF
TGTGCCAGCAGCTTAACGAGGGACACCGGAAACACCGGGGAGCTGTTTTTT
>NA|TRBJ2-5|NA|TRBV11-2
CASSLSGISETQYF
TGTGCCAGCAGCTTATCAGGGATTTCGGAGACCCAGTACTTC
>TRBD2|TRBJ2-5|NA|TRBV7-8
CASSPSRTSGSLRAQYF
TGTGCCAGCAGCCCGAGTAGGACTAGCGGGAGCCTTAGGGCCCAGTACTTC
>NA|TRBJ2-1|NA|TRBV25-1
CASSETGWSDNEQFF
TGTGCCAGCAGTGAAACAGGGTGGTCAGACAATGAGCAGTTCTTC
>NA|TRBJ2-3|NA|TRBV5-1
CASSAMDTQYF
TGCGCCAGCAGTGCTATGGATACGCAGTATTTT
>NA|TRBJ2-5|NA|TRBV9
CASRWGLPETQYF
TGTGCCAGCAGATGGGGACTCCCAGAGACCCAGTACTTC
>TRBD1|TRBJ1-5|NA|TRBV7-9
CASSQQGQGKDQPQHF
TGTGCCAGCAGCCAACAGGGACAGGGGAAGGATCAGCCCCAGCATTTT
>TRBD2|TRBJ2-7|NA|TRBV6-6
CASSRSSGRLVDEQYF
TGTGCCAGCAGCCGATCTAGCGGGCGCCTCGTGGACGAGCAGTACTTC